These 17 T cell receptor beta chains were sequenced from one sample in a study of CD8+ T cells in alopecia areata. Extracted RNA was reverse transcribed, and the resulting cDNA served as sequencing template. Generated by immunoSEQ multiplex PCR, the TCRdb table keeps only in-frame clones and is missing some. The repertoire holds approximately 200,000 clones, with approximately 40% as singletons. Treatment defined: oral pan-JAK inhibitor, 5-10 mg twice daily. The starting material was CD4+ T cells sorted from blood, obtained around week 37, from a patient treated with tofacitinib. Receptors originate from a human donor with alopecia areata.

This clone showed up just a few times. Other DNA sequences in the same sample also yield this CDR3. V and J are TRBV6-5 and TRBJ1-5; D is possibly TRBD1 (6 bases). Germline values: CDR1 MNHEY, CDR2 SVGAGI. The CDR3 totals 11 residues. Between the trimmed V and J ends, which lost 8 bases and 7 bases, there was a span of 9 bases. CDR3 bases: TGTGCCAGCGGGCAGGGGCAGCCCCAGCATTTT. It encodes CASGQGQPQHF.

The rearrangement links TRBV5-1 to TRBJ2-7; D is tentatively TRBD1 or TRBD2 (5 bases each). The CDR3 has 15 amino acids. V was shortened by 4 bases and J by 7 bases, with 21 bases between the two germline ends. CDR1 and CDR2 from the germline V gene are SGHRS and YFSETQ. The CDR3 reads CASSEKGPILGEQYF. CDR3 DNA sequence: TGCGCCAGCAGCGAAAAGGGACCGATCCTGGGGGAGCAGTACTTC.

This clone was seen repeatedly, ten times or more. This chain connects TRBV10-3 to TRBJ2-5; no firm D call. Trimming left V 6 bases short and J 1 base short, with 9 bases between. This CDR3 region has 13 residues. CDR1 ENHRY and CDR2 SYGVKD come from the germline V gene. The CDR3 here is CAIRSSVQETQYF. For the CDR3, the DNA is TGTGCCATCAGATCGTCCGTCCAAGAGACCCAGTACTTC.

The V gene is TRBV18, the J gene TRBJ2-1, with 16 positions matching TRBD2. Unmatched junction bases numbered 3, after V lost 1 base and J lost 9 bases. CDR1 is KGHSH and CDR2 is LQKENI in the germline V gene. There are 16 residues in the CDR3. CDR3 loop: CASSPRGTSGRGEQFF. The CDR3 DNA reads TGTGCCAGCTCACCACGAGGGACTAGCGGGAGGGGTGAGCAGTTCTTC.

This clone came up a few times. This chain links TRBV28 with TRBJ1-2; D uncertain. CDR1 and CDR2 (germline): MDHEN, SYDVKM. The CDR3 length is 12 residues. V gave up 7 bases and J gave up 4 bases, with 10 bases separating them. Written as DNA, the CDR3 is TGTGCCAGCACCCAGGCCCTCTATGGCTACACCTTC. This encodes CASTQALYGYTF.

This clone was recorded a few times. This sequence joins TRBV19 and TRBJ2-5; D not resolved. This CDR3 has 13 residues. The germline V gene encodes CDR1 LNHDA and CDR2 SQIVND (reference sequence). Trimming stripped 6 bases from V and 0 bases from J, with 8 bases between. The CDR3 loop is CASSIENQETQYF. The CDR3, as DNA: TGTGCCAGTAGCATTGAAAACCAAGAGACCCAGTACTTC.

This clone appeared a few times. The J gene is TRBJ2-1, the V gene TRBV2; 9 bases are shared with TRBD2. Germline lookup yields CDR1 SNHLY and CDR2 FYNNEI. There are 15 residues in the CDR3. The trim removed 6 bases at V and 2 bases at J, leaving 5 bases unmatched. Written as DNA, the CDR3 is TGTGCCAGCAGCTTAAGCGGGAGGACCTACAATGAGCAGTTCTTC. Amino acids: CASSLSGRTYNEQFF.

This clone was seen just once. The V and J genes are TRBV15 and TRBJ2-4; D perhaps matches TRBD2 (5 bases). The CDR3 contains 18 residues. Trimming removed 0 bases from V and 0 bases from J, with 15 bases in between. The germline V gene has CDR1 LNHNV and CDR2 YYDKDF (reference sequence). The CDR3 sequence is CATSRDRGADLAKNIQYF. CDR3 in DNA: TGTGCCACCAGCAGAGATCGGGGAGCGGATTTAGCCAAAAACATTCAGTACTTC.

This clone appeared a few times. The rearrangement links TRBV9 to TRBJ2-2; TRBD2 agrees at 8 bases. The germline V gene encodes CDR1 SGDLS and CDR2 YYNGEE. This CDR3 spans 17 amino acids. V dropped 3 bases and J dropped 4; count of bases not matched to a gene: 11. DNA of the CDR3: TGTGCCAGCAGCGCACGAAGCGGGAGTGTGGGCACCGGGGAGCTGTTTTTT. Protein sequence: CASSARSGSVGTGELFF.

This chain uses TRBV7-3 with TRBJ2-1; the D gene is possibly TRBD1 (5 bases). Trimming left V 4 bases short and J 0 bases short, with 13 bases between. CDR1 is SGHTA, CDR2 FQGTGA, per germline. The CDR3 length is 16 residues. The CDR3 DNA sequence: TGTGCCAGCAGCTGGCAGGGAAGGACCTCCTACAATGAGCAGTTCTTC. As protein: CASSWQGRTSYNEQFF.

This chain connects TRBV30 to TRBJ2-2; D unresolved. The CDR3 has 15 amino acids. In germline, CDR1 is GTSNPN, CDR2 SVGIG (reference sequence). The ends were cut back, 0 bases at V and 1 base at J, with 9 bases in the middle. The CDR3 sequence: CAWSVRRQNTGELFF. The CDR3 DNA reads TGTGCCTGGAGTGTACGTCGGCAGAACACCGGGGAGCTGTTTTTT.

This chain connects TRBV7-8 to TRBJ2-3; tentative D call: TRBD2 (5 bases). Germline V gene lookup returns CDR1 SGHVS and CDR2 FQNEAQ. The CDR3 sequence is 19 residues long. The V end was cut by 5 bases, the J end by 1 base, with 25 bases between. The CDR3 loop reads CASSPRYSGVRPGTDTQYF. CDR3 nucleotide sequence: TGTGCCAGCAGCCCCCGGTACAGCGGAGTCAGACCCGGCACAGATACGCAGTATTTT.

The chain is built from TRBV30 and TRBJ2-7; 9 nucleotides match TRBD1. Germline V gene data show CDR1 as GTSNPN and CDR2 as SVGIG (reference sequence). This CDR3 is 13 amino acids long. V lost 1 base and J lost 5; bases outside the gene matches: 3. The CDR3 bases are TGTGCCTGGAGTGGGACAGGGGAAGACGAGCAGTACTTC. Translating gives CAWSGTGEDEQYF.

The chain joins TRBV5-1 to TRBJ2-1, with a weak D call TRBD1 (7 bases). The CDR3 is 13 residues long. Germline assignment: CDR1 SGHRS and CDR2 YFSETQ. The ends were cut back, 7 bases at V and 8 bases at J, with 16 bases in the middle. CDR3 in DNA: TGCGCCAGCCGTGCCAGGGGGGCGGATGAGCAGTTCTTC. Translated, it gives CASRARGADEQFF.

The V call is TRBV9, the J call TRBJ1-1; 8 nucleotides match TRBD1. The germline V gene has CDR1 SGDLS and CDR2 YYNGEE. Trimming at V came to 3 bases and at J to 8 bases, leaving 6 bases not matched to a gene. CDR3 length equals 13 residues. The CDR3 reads CASSAGTGGEAFF. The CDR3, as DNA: TGTGCCAGCAGCGCAGGAACAGGGGGAGAAGCTTTCTTT.

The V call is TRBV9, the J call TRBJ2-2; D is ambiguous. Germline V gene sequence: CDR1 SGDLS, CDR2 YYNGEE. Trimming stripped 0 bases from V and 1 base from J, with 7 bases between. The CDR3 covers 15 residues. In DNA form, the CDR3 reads TGTGCCAGCAGCGTAGCTTTGGGGAACACCGGGGAGCTGTTTTTT. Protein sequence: CASSVALGNTGELFF.

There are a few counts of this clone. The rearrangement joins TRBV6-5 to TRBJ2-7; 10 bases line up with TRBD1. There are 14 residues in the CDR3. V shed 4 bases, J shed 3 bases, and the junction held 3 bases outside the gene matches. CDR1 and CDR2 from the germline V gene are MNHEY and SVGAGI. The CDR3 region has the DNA TGTGCCAGCAGTTGGACAGGGGGTGACTACGAGCAGTACTTC. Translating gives CASSWTGGDYEQYF.